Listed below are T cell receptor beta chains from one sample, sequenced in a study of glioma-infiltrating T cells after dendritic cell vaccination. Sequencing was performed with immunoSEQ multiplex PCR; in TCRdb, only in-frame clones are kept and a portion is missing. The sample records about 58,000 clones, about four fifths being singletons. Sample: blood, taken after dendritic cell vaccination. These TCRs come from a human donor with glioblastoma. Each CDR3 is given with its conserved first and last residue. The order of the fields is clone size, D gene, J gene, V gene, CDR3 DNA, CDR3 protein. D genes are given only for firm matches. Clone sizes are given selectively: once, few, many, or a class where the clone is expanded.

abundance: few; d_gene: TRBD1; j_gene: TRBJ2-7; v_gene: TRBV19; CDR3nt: TGTGCCAGTAGTACAAACCGGCAGGGGGCGAATCCCGAGCAGTACTTC; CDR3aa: CASSTNRQGANPEQYF
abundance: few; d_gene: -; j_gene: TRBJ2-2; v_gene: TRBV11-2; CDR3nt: TGTGCCAGCCAAGGACATAACACCGGGGAGCTGTTTTTT; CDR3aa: CASQGHNTGELFF
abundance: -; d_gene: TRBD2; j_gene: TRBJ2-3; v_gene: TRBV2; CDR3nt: TGTGCCAGCAGGGGGGGGATAGATACGCAGTATTTT; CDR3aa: CASRGGIDTQYF
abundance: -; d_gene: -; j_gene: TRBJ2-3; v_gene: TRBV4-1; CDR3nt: TGCGCCAGCAGCCCCTTTGCAGGGACTAGCACAGATACGCAGTATTTT; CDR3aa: CASSPFAGTSTDTQYF
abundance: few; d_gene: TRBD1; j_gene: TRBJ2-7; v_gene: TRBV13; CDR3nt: TGTGCCAGCAGCGGAGTCCTTCGGGACAGGGGGCCCTCCTACGAGCAGTACTTC; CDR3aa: CASSGVLRDRGPSYEQYF
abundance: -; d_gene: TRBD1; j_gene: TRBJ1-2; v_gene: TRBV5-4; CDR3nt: TGTGCCAGCAGCATCCCGGGACAGTTTTCCTATGGCTACACCTTC; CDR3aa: CASSIPGQFSYGYTF
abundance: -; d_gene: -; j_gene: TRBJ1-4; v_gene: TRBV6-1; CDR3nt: TGTGCCAGCACGGGGTGGAATGAAAAACTGTTTTTT; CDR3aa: CASTGWNEKLFF
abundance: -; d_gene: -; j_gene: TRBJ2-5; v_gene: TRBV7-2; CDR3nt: TGTGCCAGCAGCCGGACCAGGGAAGAGACCCAGTACTTC; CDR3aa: CASSRTREETQYF
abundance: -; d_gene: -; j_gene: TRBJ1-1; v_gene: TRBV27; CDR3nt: TGTGCCAGCAGTCCCCAAGCCGGGGACACTGAAGCTTTCTTT; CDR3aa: CASSPQAGDTEAFF
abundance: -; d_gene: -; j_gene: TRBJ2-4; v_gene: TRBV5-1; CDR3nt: TGCGCCAGCAGCTTGGCCCTGAGAGAAAACATTCAGTACTTC; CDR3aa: CASSLALRENIQYF
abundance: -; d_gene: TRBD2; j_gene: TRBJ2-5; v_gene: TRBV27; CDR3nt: TGTGCCAGCAGCGGGAGGGCCATAGAGACCCAGTACTTC; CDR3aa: CASSGRAIETQYF
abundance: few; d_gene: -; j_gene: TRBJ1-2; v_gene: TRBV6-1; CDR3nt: TGTGCCAGCAGCGTAGGACAGCACTATGGCTACACCTTC; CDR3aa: CASSVGQHYGYTF
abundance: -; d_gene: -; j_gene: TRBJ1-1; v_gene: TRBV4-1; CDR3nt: TGCGCCAGCAGCCAAGCATGGACAGACCGAGTAGTGCCTATGAACACTGAAGCTTTCTTT; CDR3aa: CASSQAWTDRVVPMNTEAFF
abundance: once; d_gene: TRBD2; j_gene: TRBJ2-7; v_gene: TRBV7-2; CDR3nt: TGTGCCAGCAGCAGGAATGGCCTAGCGGGGGGCGAGCAGTACTTC; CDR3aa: CASSRNGLAGGEQYF
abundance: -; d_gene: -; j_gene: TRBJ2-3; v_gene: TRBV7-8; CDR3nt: TGTGCCAGCAGCTTAGGTCTACACTATTTTGGGGGCCGGGATACGCAGTATTTT; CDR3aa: CASSLGLHYFGGRDTQYF
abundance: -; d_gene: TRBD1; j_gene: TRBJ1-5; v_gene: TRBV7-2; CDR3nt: TGTGCCAGCAGCCCTATGACAGGGAGCAATCAGCCCCAGCATTTT; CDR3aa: CASSPMTGSNQPQHF
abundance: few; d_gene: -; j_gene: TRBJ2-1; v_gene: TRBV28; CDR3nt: TGTGCCAGCACCCCCCAGGTGGTCCAGTCCTACAATGAGCAGTTCTTC; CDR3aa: CASTPQVVQSYNEQFF
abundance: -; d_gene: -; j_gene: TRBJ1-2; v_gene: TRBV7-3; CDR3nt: TGTGCCAGCAGACCCGATGACAGCTATGGCTACACCTTC; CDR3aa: CASRPDDSYGYTF
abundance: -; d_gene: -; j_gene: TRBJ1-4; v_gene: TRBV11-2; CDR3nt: TGTGCCAGCAGTTACAACACCAGGGGTGGGAATGAAAAACTGTTTTTT; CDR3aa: CASSYNTRGGNEKLFF
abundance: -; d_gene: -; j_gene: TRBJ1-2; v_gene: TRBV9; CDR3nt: TGTGCCAGCAGCGTAGCCAGCTATGGCTACACCTTC; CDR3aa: CASSVASYGYTF
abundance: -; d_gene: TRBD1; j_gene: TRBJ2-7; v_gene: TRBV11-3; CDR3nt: TGTGCCAGCAGCTCCTTAGGGGACAGAAACGAGCAGTACTTC; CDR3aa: CASSSLGDRNEQYF
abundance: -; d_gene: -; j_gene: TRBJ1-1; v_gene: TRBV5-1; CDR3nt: TGCGCCAGCAGCTTGGCCGTCGGGACATCGAACACTGAAGCTTTCTTT; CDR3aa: CASSLAVGTSNTEAFF
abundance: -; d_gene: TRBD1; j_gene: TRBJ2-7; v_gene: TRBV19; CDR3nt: TGTGCCAGTAGTATAAGGGACAGGGGGACCGAGCAGTACTTC; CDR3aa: CASSIRDRGTEQYF
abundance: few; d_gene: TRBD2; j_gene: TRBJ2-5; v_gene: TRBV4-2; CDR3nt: TGTGCCAGCAGCCAAGGATACGGCGGGGGGGTCCAAGAGACCCAGTACTTC; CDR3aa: CASSQGYGGGVQETQYF
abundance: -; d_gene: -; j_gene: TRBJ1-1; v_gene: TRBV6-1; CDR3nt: TGTGCCAGCAGTGTCGGGGGGGCAGAGGAAGCTTTCTTT; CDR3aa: CASSVGGAEEAFF
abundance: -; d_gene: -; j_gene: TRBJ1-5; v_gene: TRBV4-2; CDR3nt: TGTGCCAGCAGCCAAGCGGGATCTCCCTATCAGCCCCAGCATTTT; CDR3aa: CASSQAGSPYQPQHF
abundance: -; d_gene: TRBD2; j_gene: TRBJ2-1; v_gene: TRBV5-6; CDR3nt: TGTGCCAGCAGCCTGTTTCTATCGGGGGGGCCGTATGAGCAGTTCTTC; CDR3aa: CASSLFLSGGPYEQFF
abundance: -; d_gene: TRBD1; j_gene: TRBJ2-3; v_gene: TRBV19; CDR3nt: TGTGCCAGTAGTATAGGGGGGACAGCAACTTTAAGCACAGATACGCAGTATTTT; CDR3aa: CASSIGGTATLSTDTQYF
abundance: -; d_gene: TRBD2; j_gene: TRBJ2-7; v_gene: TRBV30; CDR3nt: TGTGCCTGGAGTAGACTAGCGGGGACCCCCTACGAGCAGTACTTC; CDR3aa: CAWSRLAGTPYEQYF
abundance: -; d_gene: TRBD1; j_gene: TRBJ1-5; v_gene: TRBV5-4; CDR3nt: TGTGCCAGCAGCTCCCCTTTGCGGGGACAGAAACAGGGTCAGCCCCAGCATTTT; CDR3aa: CASSSPLRGQKQGQPQHF
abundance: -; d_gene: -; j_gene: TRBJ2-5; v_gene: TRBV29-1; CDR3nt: TGCAGCGTTGAAGATCTGCGCAGGCAAGAGACCCAGTACTTC; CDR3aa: CSVEDLRRQETQYF
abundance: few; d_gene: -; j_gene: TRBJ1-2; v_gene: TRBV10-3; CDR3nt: TGTGCCATCAGTGAATGGGGGGAGCGTGGCTACACCTTC; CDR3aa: CAISEWGERGYTF
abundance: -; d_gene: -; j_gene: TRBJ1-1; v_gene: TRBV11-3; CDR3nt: TGTGCCAGCAGCTTAGTCGGGGGGAGGACTGAAGCTTTCTTT; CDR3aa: CASSLVGGRTEAFF
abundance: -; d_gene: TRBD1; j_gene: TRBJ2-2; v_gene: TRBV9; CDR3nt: TGTGCCAGCAGCGTAGCGGGACAGGGCGCCCAGGTCGTCGGGGAGCTGTTTTTT; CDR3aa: CASSVAGQGAQVVGELFF
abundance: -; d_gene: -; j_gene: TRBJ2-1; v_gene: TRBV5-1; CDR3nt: TGCGCCAGCAGCTTCGGGTTGTTAGAGCAGTTCTTC; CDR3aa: CASSFGLLEQFF
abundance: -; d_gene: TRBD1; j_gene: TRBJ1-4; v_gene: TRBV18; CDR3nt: TGTGCCAGCTCACCACTTAAAGTGGTAATTTGGGACAGGGATGAAAAACTGTTTTTT; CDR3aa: CASSPLKVVIWDRDEKLFF
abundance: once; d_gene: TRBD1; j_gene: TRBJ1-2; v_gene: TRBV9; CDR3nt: TGTGCCAGCAGCGTAGGGCAGGGGGCGAATGGCTACACCTTC; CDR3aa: CASSVGQGANGYTF
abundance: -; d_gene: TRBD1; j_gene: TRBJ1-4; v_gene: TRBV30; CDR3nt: TGTGCCTGGGCCCCCGGGACAGAAGGGGAAAAACTGTTTTTT; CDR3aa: CAWAPGTEGEKLFF
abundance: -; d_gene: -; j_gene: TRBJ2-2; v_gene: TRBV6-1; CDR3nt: TGTGCCAGCAGTGGAATCAGGACAGACCTGAACACCGGGGAGCTGTTTTTT; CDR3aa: CASSGIRTDLNTGELFF
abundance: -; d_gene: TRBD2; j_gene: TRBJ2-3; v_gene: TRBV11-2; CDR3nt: TGTGCCAGCAGCTTAGCGGGACTAGCGGGAGGTACGCAGTATTTT; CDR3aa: CASSLAGLAGGTQYF
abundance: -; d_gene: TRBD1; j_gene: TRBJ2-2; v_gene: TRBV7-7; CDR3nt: TGTGCTAGCAGCTTGGGACAGGGTGGGGGAACCGGGGAGCTGTTTTTT; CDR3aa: CASSLGQGGGTGELFF
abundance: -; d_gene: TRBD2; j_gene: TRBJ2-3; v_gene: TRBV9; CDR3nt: TGTGCCAGCAGCCCCAGTAGCGGGGGGGCGTGGGATACGCAGTATTTT; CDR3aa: CASSPSSGGAWDTQYF
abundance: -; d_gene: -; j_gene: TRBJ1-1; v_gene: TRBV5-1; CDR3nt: TGCGCCAGCAGCTTGGCCGGGGTTCACAACACTGAAGCTTTCTTT; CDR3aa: CASSLAGVHNTEAFF
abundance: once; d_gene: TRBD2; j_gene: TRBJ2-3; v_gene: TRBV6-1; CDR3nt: TGTGCCAGCAAAAGGGCTAGCGGGTGGTCAGATACGCAGTATTTT; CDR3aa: CASKRASGWSDTQYF
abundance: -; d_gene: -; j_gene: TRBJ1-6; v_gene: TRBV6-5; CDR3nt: TGTGCCAGCAGCAATACAGGGATTTCACCCCTCCACTTT; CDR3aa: CASSNTGISPLHF
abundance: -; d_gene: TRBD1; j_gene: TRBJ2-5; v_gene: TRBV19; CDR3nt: TGTGCCAGTAAAATACAACAGGGGGCCGAAGAGACCCAGTACTTC; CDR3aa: CASKIQQGAEETQYF
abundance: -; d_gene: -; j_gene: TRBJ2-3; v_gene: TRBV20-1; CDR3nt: TGCAGTGCGGGGGGAACAGATACGCAGTATTTT; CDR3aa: CSAGGTDTQYF
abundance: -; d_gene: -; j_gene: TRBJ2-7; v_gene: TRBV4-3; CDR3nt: TGCGCCAGCAGCCAAGGGGCTACGGGGGAGAGTTACGAGCAGTACTTC; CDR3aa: CASSQGATGESYEQYF
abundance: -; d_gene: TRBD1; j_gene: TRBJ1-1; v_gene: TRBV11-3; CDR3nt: TGTGCCAGCAGCTTGTCGGACAGGGGGCCCCCAAATACGAACACTGAAGCTTTCTTT; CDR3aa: CASSLSDRGPPNTNTEAFF